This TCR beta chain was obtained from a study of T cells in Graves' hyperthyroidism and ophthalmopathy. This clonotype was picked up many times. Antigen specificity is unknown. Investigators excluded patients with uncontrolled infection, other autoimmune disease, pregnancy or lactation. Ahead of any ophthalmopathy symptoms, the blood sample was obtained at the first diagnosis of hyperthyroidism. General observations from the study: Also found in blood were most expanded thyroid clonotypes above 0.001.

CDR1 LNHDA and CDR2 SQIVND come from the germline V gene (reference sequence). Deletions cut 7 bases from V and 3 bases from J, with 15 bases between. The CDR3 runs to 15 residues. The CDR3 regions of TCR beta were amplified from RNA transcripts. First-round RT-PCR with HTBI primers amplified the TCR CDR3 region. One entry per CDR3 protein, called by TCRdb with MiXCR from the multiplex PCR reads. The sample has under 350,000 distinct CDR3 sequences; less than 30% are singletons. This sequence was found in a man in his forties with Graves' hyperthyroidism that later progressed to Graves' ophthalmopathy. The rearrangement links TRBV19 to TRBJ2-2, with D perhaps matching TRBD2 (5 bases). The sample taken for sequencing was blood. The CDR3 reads CASTLGGGDTGELFF. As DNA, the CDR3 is TGTGCCAGTACCCTCGGAGGCGGAGACACCGGGGAGCTGTTTTTT.